Sequencing of this TCR beta chain was carried out in a study of long-term antiretroviral therapy in people with HIV. To note about this clone: Its antigen is still unknown.

The CDR3 spans 15 residues. Per germline, CDR1 SGHDN and CDR2 FVKESK. Trimming left V 0 bases short and J 7 bases short, with 12 bases between. Findings of the study overall: ART adherence, viral resistance and therapy changes were undocumented. Diversity increased after ART yet remained lower than in transplant donor controls.

Inclusion required at least two post-ART and at least one pre-ART PBMC samples. Participants living with HIV all received treatment in the United States. Samples were assayed with immunoSEQ v3.0 at survey level. Method: immunoSEQ multiplex PCR; TCRdb's copy keeps in-frame clones and lacks some. The repertoire holds about 39,000 clones, roughly nine tenths seen once, with roughly 4% in the top ten. The source of this sequence is a woman aged 50 to 65 with HIV. The sample was unsorted PBMCs, taken 1.2 years after starting antiretroviral therapy. V and J are TRBV14 and TRBJ1-4; D is unclear. The CDR3 DNA reads TGTGCCAGCAGCCAAGATGGAGGGAGGGTTGAAAAACTGTTTTTT. Protein: CASSQDGGRVEKLFF.